The present T cell receptor beta chain was sequenced within a study of shared clonotypes between healthy human individuals. CD45RO negativity and positive selection for CCR7 defined naive CD8 cells, a population that excluded terminally differentiated effector memory CD45RA+ cells. All donors qualified as healthy HIV-negative adults and had experienced no recent acute infections or vaccinations. Trimming left V 5 bases short and J 7 bases short, with 8 bases between. Germline V gene lookup returns CDR1 SQVTM and CDR2 ANQGSEA. This CDR3 is 11 amino acids long. Assay: immunoSEQ multiplex PCR; the TCRdb copy retains only in-frame clones and omits some. The table lists approximately 720,000 clones, roughly nine tenths of them singletons.

This sequence joins TRBV29-1 and TRBJ2-2; D remains ambiguous. The receptor was derived from a man in his thirties or forties in good health. Sequences were obtained from naive CD8+ T cells sorted from blood. CDR3 nucleotides: TGCAGCGTTCCTTGGGGCGGGGAGCTGTTTTTT. As protein: CSVPWGGELFF.